A selection of T cell receptor beta chains follows, all from one sample in a study of blood T cells in healthy people across ages. In TCRdb, the 5' RACE reads were re-called with MiXCR into one record per CDR3 protein. This sample has some 890,000 distinct CDR3 sequences, with about 29% found just once. These sequences were also reported in another study, on T cells of mothers and their children.

The sample was blood. The receptors were gathered from a woman in her thirties or forties in good health. Each CDR3 is given with its conserved first and last residue. A D gene is named only where the DNA matches it firmly. Clone size is stated in some rows and not others, as once, few, many or a class when expanded.

size	V	D	J	length	CDR3	DNA
-	TRBV21-1	-	TRBJ2-5	13	CASSTGHRGEQYF	TGTGCCAGCAGCACGGGACATAGGGGTGAGCAGTACTTC
many	TRBV7-2	TRBD1	TRBJ1-6	13	CASSLGGGSPLHF	TGTGCCAGCAGTTTAGGGGGCGGGTCACCCCTCCACTTT
-	TRBV20-1	-	TRBJ1-1	15	CSARESSGVNAEAFF	TGCAGTGCTAGAGAATCTTCGGGAGTGAACGCTGAAGCTTTCTTT
-	TRBV29-1	-	TRBJ1-2	12	CSVDRGGGGYTF	TGCAGCGTTGACAGGGGCGGGGGTGGCTACACCTTC
few	TRBV3-1	TRBD2	TRBJ2-4	14	CASSSLAGQNIQYF	TGTGCCAGCAGCTCCCTAGCGGGGCAAAACATTCAGTACTTC
few	TRBV20-1	-	TRBJ1-1	13	CSAPRAENTEAFF	TGCAGTGCCCCAAGGGCGGAGAACACTGAAGCTTTCTTT
many	TRBV7-2	-	TRBJ1-2	16	CASSLDSTGWSRGYTF	TGTGCCAGCAGCTTAGATTCGACGGGGTGGAGTCGAGGCTACACCTTC
few	TRBV7-9	TRBD2	TRBJ2-5	16	CASSLSGGLAFETQYF	TGTGCCAGCAGCCTATCGGGAGGACTAGCGTTCGAGACCCAGTACTTC
few	TRBV11-2	-	TRBJ2-5	13	CASSSNLQETQYF	TGTGCCAGCAGCTCAAACCTCCAGGAGACCCAGTACTTC
many	TRBV20-1	-	TRBJ1-2	14	CSASPGKSNYGYTF	TGCAGTGCTAGCCCAGGGAAGTCTAACTATGGCTACACCTTC
-	TRBV6-5	-	TRBJ1-5	15	CASSYSGSSNQPQHF	TGTGCCAGCAGTTACTCAGGGTCTAGCAATCAGCCCCAGCATTTT
-	TRBV2	TRBD1	TRBJ1-2	15	CASRATQGSYRGYTF	TGTGCCAGCAGAGCTACACAGGGGTCGTACCGCGGCTACACCTTC
few	TRBV28	TRBD1	TRBJ1-5	11	CASRGTELGHF	TGTGCCAGCAGGGGGACAGAGCTTGGGCATTTT
-	TRBV11-2	-	TRBJ2-7	15	CASSLVRGTTYEQYF	TGTGCCAGCAGCTTAGTTAGGGGGACTACCTACGAGCAGTACTTC
-	TRBV6-1	-	TRBJ2-5	16	CASSPGTRGLRETQYF	TGTGCCAGCAGCCCCGGGACACGGGGCCTTAGAGAGACCCAGTACTTC
many	TRBV7-6	TRBD1	TRBJ1-3	18	CASSPEIGQVLSGNTIYF	TGTGCCAGCAGCCCAGAAATCGGACAGGTCCTCTCTGGAAACACCATATATTTT
few	TRBV5-1	-	TRBJ1-1	15	CASARMGGARTEAFF	TGCGCCAGCGCCCGGATGGGGGGCGCCCGGACTGAAGCTTTCTTT
many	TRBV3-1	TRBD2	TRBJ2-5	14	CASRLAGGRGTQYF	TGTGCCAGCAGGCTAGCGGGGGGCCGGGGGACCCAGTACTTC
few	TRBV7-8	TRBD1	TRBJ1-4	14	CASSSQGTNEKLFF	TGTGCCAGCAGTTCACAGGGGACTAATGAAAAACTGTTTTTT
few	TRBV12-3/TRBV12-4	-	TRBJ1-4	12	CASSSQGKKLFF	TGTGCCAGCAGTTCCCAGGGTAAAAAACTGTTTTTT
few	TRBV27	-	TRBJ1-2	13	CASIDTATRRYTF	TGTGCCAGCATTGACACAGCAACTCGCCGCTACACCTTC
few	TRBV3-1	TRBD2	TRBJ2-1	17	CASSQEPGTTLYNEQFF	TGTGCCAGCAGCCAAGAACCCGGGACTACCCTCTACAATGAGCAGTTCTTC
few	TRBV3-1	-	TRBJ1-2	11	CATAGPYGYTF	TGTGCCACGGCAGGTCCGTATGGCTACACCTTC
many	TRBV28	-	TRBJ2-5	12	CASSEDQETQYF	TGTGCCAGCAGTGAAGACCAAGAGACCCAGTACTTC
many	TRBV7-9	-	TRBJ2-5	15	CASSLPGQGQETQYF	TGTGCCAGCAGCTTACCCGGGCAGGGCCAAGAGACCCAGTACTTC
few	TRBV9	TRBD2	TRBJ2-7	15	CASSESGALFNEQYF	TGTGCCAGCAGCGAGAGCGGGGCCCTATTCAATGAGCAGTACTTC
many	TRBV20-1	-	TRBJ2-1	13	CSGLVLSYNEQFF	TGCAGTGGTCTAGTTTTGTCCTACAATGAGCAGTTCTTC
-	TRBV10-3	TRBD2	TRBJ2-1	17	CAISGTSGGTSYNEQFF	TGTGCCATCAGTGGAACTAGCGGGGGGACCAGTTACAATGAGCAGTTCTTC
-	TRBV5-6	-	TRBJ1-2	11	CASQLGLGYTF	TGTGCCAGCCAGCTGGGGCTCGGCTACACCTTC
-	TRBV7-2	-	TRBJ1-2	15	CASSPPVPSRRGYTF	TGTGCCAGCAGCCCCCCTGTCCCATCCCGGCGTGGCTACACCTTC
-	TRBV12-3/TRBV12-4	TRBD2	TRBJ2-7	15	CASGSSGTSFNEQYF	TGTGCCAGCGGTTCCTCCGGGACTAGTTTCAACGAGCAGTACTTC
few	TRBV11-2	TRBD1	TRBJ2-5	15	CASSLDIGGTETQYF	TGTGCCAGCAGCTTAGATATAGGGGGCACAGAGACCCAGTACTTC
-	TRBV3-1	-	TRBJ1-1	14	CASSRSSDSFEAFF	TGTGCCAGCAGCCGCTCCAGTGACAGCTTTGAAGCTTTCTTT
many	TRBV10-3	-	TRBJ2-7	15	CAISTDRRGSYEQYF	TGTGCCATCAGCACAGACAGGAGGGGCTCCTACGAGCAGTACTTC
many	TRBV7-2	-	TRBJ1-2	14	CASSSSPLNYGYTF	TGTGCCAGCAGCTCATCCCCCCTTAACTATGGCTACACCTTC
many	TRBV7-7	-	TRBJ2-7	14	CASSRGRGVGEQYF	TGTGCTAGCAGCCGAGGGAGGGGGGTTGGCGAGCAGTACTTC
-	TRBV15	TRBD1	TRBJ2-1	15	CATSSRQGQNNEQFF	TGTGCCACCAGCAGCCGACAGGGTCAGAACAATGAGCAGTTCTTC
-	TRBV12-3/TRBV12-4	-	TRBJ2-7	15	CASSLPAEHTYEQYF	TGTGCCAGCAGTTTACCGGCGGAACATACCTACGAGCAGTACTTC
few	TRBV7-2	-	TRBJ2-7	13	CASSLAQAYERYF	TGTGCCAGCAGCTTAGCCCAGGCCTACGAGCGGTACTTC
many	TRBV10-3	-	TRBJ2-7	15	CAISGGASLVYEQYF	TGTGCCATCAGTGGGGGTGCCAGTTTAGTCTACGAGCAGTACTTC
-	TRBV7-9	TRBD1	TRBJ2-1	17	CASSLDLGTGLYNEQFF	TGTGCCAGCAGCTTAGATCTGGGGACAGGTCTCTACAATGAGCAGTTCTTC
-	TRBV27	-	TRBJ2-1	14	CASGLGSSYNEQFF	TGTGCCAGCGGTTTAGGTAGCTCCTACAATGAGCAGTTCTTC
-	TRBV12-3/TRBV12-4	TRBD1	TRBJ2-3	15	CASRLTGVRSDTQYF	TGTGCCAGCAGACTAACAGGGGTGAGGTCAGATACGCAGTATTTT
-	TRBV4-3	TRBD1	TRBJ1-1	15	CASSQLGTGCTEAFF	TGCGCCAGCAGCCAGCTTGGGACAGGCTGCACTGAAGCTTTCTTT
-	TRBV15	-	TRBJ1-1	12	CATSRVLDEAFF	TGTGCCACCAGCAGAGTGTTGGATGAAGCTTTCTTT
-	TRBV28	-	TRBJ2-7	13	CASSAPAGYEQYF	TGTGCCAGCAGTGCCCCTGCGGGGTACGAGCAGTACTTC
few	TRBV5-1	-	TRBJ1-4	15	CASSLAAGVNEKLFF	TGCGCCAGCAGCTTGGCGGCCGGAGTTAATGAAAAACTGTTTTTT
many	TRBV9	-	TRBJ1-1	14	CASSVAVGNTEAFF	TGTGCCAGCAGCGTAGCTGTTGGCAACACTGAAGCTTTCTTT
-	TRBV27	-	TRBJ2-1	9	CASSLSAGF	TGTGCCAGCAGTTTATCCGCAGGATTC
-	TRBV6-1	-	TRBJ1-5	16	CASSEATEFSIQPQHF	TGTGCCAGCAGTGAAGCTACTGAATTCTCTATTCAGCCCCAGCATTTT
-	TRBV24-1	-	TRBJ2-3	15	CATSDPSGLADTQYF	TGTGCCACCAGTGATCCGTCAGGGTTGGCAGATACGCAGTATTTT
many	TRBV9	TRBD2	TRBJ2-5	17	CASSVDGGGTTRETQYF	TGTGCCAGCAGCGTAGATGGCGGGGGGACCACTCGAGAGACCCAGTACTTC
-	TRBV27	TRBD2	TRBJ2-3	15	CASSFAGGRMDTQYF	TGTGCCAGCAGTTTTGCGGGGGGGCGGATGGATACGCAGTATTTT
few	TRBV28	TRBD2	TRBJ2-1	18	CASSPSDSTSGVSGEQFF	TGTGCCAGCAGTCCATCAGACTCAACTAGCGGGGTGTCGGGTGAGCAGTTCTTC
-	TRBV10-2	-	TRBJ1-2	14	CASSERELDYGYTF	TGCGCCAGCAGTGAGAGGGAGTTGGACTATGGCTACACCTTC
-	TRBV10-3	TRBD1	TRBJ1-1	13	CAISPGQGVEAFF	TGTGCCATCAGTCCGGGACAGGGAGTTGAAGCTTTCTTT
many	TRBV20-1	TRBD2	TRBJ2-1	16	CSANGASGVSYNEQFF	TGCAGTGCCAACGGGGCTAGCGGGGTTTCCTACAATGAGCAGTTCTTC
few	TRBV28	TRBD1	TRBJ2-1	16	CASSRKTGNFYNEQFF	TGTGCCAGCAGCCGAAAGACAGGGAATTTCTACAATGAGCAGTTCTTC
-	TRBV6-5	-	TRBJ1-1	13	CASSPGTAARAFF	TGTGCCAGCAGCCCTGGGACGGCTGCTAGAGCTTTCTTT
-	TRBV4-3	TRBD2	TRBJ2-1	15	CASSRIAGGPGEQFF	TGCGCCAGCAGCAGAATAGCGGGGGGGCCTGGTGAGCAGTTCTTC